The rows below give T cell receptor beta chains drawn from one sample of a study of regulatory T cells in long-lasting Graves disease. Each CDR3 protein is one row after TCRdb ran MiXCR on the multiplex PCR reads. Among a few hundred thousand distinct CDR3 sequences listed, about 15% were seen once. The sample was also linked to a second study, of T cells in Graves' hyperthyroidism and ophthalmopathy.

The starting material was peripheral blood mononuclear cells (PBMCs), obtained at new diagnosis, from a patient treated with antithyroid drugs. The receptors shown here come from a woman between 45 and 60 years old with Graves disease. The CDR3 runs from the conserved cysteine through the conserved F or W. D genes are given only for firm matches. Some rows have no size entry. The others give once, few or many, or a class for an expanded clone.

abundance,v_gene,j_gene,d_gene,CDR3nt,CDR3aa
.,TRBV4-1,TRBJ2-1,TRBD2,TGCGCCAGCAGCCAGGGGACCACTAGCGGAGCTTACAATGAGCAGTTCTTC,CASSQGTTSGAYNEQFF
many,TRBV2,TRBJ1-2,.,TGTGCCAGCAGGGAGACGGAGGTCCTCGCCCTGGGCTACACCTTC,CASRETEVLALGYTF
.,TRBV20-1,TRBJ2-1,TRBD2,TGCAGTGCTAGAGATCGTCGGGGGGGACCCTACAATGAGCAGTTCTTC,CSARDRRGGPYNEQFF
many,TRBV29-1,TRBJ2-3,TRBD1,TGCAGCGTGGACAGGGGCACAGATACGCAGTATTTT,CSVDRGTDTQYF
many,TRBV28,TRBJ1-2,TRBD1,TGTGCCAGCAGTCCGCGCGGACAGGTCTATGGCTACACCTTC,CASSPRGQVYGYTF
many,TRBV18,TRBJ2-3,TRBD2,TGTGCCAGCAGCCCTAGCGGGAGCACAGATACGCAGTATTTT,CASSPSGSTDTQYF
.,TRBV28,TRBJ1-1,TRBD1,TGTGCCAGCAGGAGGACAGGAACCACTGAAGCTTTCTTT,CASRRTGTTEAFF
many,TRBV9,TRBJ2-1,.,TGTGCCAGCAGCCCCCGGCTGGGAAGGAGGGCGGACAATGAGCAGTTCTTC,CASSPRLGRRADNEQFF
.,TRBV5-5,TRBJ1-2,.,TGTGCCAGCAGCTTTTTTCTCAGAGAGGGTGGCTACACCTTC,CASSFFLREGGYTF
many,TRBV27,TRBJ2-1,TRBD2,TGTGCCAGCAGTTTATCCGGCGGGAGTATGAATGAGCAGTTCTTC,CASSLSGGSMNEQFF
.,TRBV27,TRBJ1-1,.,.,CASSSSAGGNTEAFF
.,TRBV11-2,TRBJ2-1,.,TGTGCCAGCAGTTCAGACTTGTACAATGAGCAGTTCTTC,CASSSDLYNEQFF
.,TRBV12-3/TRBV12-4,TRBJ2-4,.,TGTGCCAGCAGTTGGACAGCCAAAAACATTCAGTACTTC,CASSWTAKNIQYF
few,TRBV18,TRBJ2-3,TRBD1,TGTGCCAGCTCACCCACAGGGGCAGGGGAAAGGAGCACAGATACGCAGTATTTT,CASSPTGAGERSTDTQYF
few,TRBV7-9,TRBJ1-1,.,TGTGCCAGCAGCTTTCCCGTGAAGGGATTCGACACTGAAGCTTTCTTT,CASSFPVKGFDTEAFF
.,TRBV19,TRBJ2-7,.,TGTGCCAGTAGTATCATGGACAGTTCATTCTACGAGCAGTACTTC,CASSIMDSSFYEQYF
few,TRBV5-1,TRBJ2-3,TRBD2,TGCGCCAGCAGCTCCTATAAACTAGCGGGCTCTAGCACAGATACGCAGTATTTT,CASSSYKLAGSSTDTQYF
many,TRBV3-1,TRBJ2-5,TRBD2,TGTGCCAGCAGCCAAGTTCGCGGGAGTGAGGAGACCCAGTACTTC,CASSQVRGSEETQYF
few,TRBV7-3,TRBJ2-7,.,TGTGCCAGCAGCTTAGTGGATAGCTCCAGCTCCTACGAGCAGTACTTC,CASSLVDSSSSYEQYF
.,TRBV27,TRBJ1-6,.,TGTGCCAGCAGTTTCCAGGGGAGGAATTCACCCCTCCACTTT,CASSFQGRNSPLHF
many,TRBV28,TRBJ1-3,.,TGTGCCAGCTCCGGGAGGGTTCCCACCGGAAACACCATATATTTT,CASSGRVPTGNTIYF
many,TRBV15,TRBJ1-6,.,TGTGCCACCAGCAGAGAACGAACAGGTGTCAATTCACCCCTCCACTTT,CATSRERTGVNSPLHF
many,TRBV20-1,TRBJ2-7,.,TGCAGTGCTGCTCTGGCCACCTACGAGCAGTACTTC,CSAALATYEQYF